The clone carrying this TCR beta chain was seen at least ten times. During construction of the library, unique molecular identifiers were attached to individual cDNA molecules for quantitative, reproducible TCR counting. A single record per CDR3 protein comes from TCRdb applying MiXCR to the RACE reads. The sample yields 95,000 to 150,000 distinct CDR3 sequences, about 14% seen once. The data are from a study of human T cells and chemical hapten exposure. As for time point: pre-sensitization, week 0. Regarding treatment: therapeutic diphenylcyclopropenone sensitization with weekly scalp DPC. Unseparated into fractions, whole blood served as the source from which total RNA was extracted. CDR1 is SGHAT and CDR2 is FQNNGV in the germline V gene. Germline trimming cut 6 bases from V and 2 bases from J; bases unmatched to any gene: 13. There are 18 residues in the CDR3.

Here the sequenced sample was whole blood, taken in connection with sensitization to the hapten diphenylcyclopropenone (DPC). This sequence was found in a woman between 18 and 30 years old with alopecia areata. Some clones in this sample may be carry-over from other donors' samples. The chain carries TRBV11-2 and TRBJ2-6; 7 bases map to TRBD1. CDR3 protein: CASRGRDRDSAGANVLTF. In DNA, the CDR3 is TGTGCCAGCAGGGGACGCGACAGGGATTCAGCTGGGGCCAACGTCCTGACTTTC.